The clone carrying this TCR beta chain occurred once. Profiling relied on immunoSEQ multiplex PCR, and the TCRdb table lists in-frame clones only, not all of them. The data show about 59,000 clones, around four fifths seen once. This sample stems from a study of radiotherapy plus CTLA-4 blockade in lung cancer. The CDR3 covers 13 residues. Deletions cut 2 bases from V and 3 bases from J, with 8 bases between. Germline loops: CDR1 GTSNPN, CDR2 SVGIG (reference sequence). The starting material was peripheral blood, obtained from a patient treated with radiotherapy plus ipilimumab. The source of this sequence is a human donor with non-small cell lung cancer whose response to radiotherapy plus ipilimumab could not be evaluated. The chain carries TRBV30 and TRBJ2-1, with TRBD2 as a possible D gene (5 bases). The CDR3 DNA follows: TGTGCCTGGAGTCACGGGGACTACAATGAGCAGTTCTTC. The encoded protein is CAWSHGDYNEQFF. The complete variable domain, with remaining parts taken from reference TRBV30 and TRBJ2-1, reads SQTIHQWPATLVQPVGSPLSLECTVEGTSNPNLYWYRQAAGRGLQLLFYSVGIGQISSEVPQNLSASRPQDRQFILSSKKLLLSDSGFYLCAWSHGDYNEQFFGPGTRLTVL.